The 18 T cell receptor beta chains reported below all come from one sample, sequenced in a study of blood T cell repertoires in COVID-19. The protocol was immunoSEQ multiplex PCR, while the TCRdb copy is restricted to in-frame clones and leaves out a portion. The sample includes about 120,000 clones, roughly three quarters of them seen just once. Sequencing was carried out using peripheral blood. These receptors were collected from a human donor in a cohort sampled during active COVID-19.

V usage is TRBV19 and J usage is TRBJ1-6; D is perhaps TRBD1 (6 bases). Germline assignment: CDR1 LNHDA and CDR2 SQIVND (reference sequence). This CDR3 comprises 15 residues. Trimming cost V 7 bases and J 8 bases, with 18 bases left between them. The CDR3: CASTKRRGADSPLHF. The CDR3 bases are TGTGCCAGTACAAAACGGCGGGGGGCAGATTCACCCCTCCACTTT.

This chain uses TRBV4-1 with TRBJ1-5; 8 nucleotides align to TRBD1. The CDR3 extends over 15 amino acids. Germline V gives CDR1 MGHRA, CDR2 YSYEKL. V gave up 2 bases and J gave up 4 bases; unmatched junction bases: 4. The chain's CDR3 is CASSQPGQANQPQHF. CDR3 sequence (DNA): TGCGCCAGCAGCCAACCGGGACAGGCGAATCAGCCCCAGCATTTT.

The chain uses TRBV19 and TRBJ2-5; no reliable D call. CDR3 size: 13 residues. Trimming stripped 5 bases from V and 3 bases from J, with 10 bases between. Germline-derived CDR1 and CDR2 are LNHDA and SQIVND (reference sequence). The CDR3 reads CASSWRLKETQYF. CDR3 DNA sequence: TGTGCCAGTAGTTGGCGACTCAAAGAGACCCAGTACTTC.

The chain recombines TRBV9 with TRBJ1-1; D not certain. Germline V gene sequence: CDR1 SGDLS, CDR2 YYNGEE. Trimming pared 4 bases from V and 3 bases from J, leaving 16 bases between. The CDR3 loop spans 15 amino acids. In DNA form, the CDR3 reads TGTGCCAGCAGCCCAGGATGGGAGGGTGACACTGAAGCTTTCTTT. Protein: CASSPGWEGDTEAFF.

The chain employs TRBV6-5 and TRBJ1-4; 10 bases match TRBD1. The CDR3 runs to 14 residues. Germline V CDR1 and CDR2: MNHEY, SVGAGI. The V segment lost 7 bases and the J segment 8 bases; nucleotides outside the gene matches: 7. The CDR3 coding sequence is TGTGCCAGCACCCGGACAGGGGGGTCGGAAAAACTGTTTTTT. As protein: CASTRTGGSEKLFF.

The chain joins TRBV11-2 to TRBJ1-1; possibly TRBD1 for D (5 bases). The CDR3 sequence is 19 residues long. The germline gives CDR1 SGHAT, CDR2 FQNNGV. Trimming removed 2 bases at V and 4 bases at J, with 26 bases between. This CDR3 is CASSLLGAVVSGGATEAFF. DNA for the CDR3: TGTGCCAGCAGCTTACTGGGTGCGGTCGTCAGCGGAGGGGCCACTGAAGCTTTCTTT.

The chain is built from TRBV6-5 and TRBJ1-5, with 9 bases lining up with TRBD1. From germline, CDR1 is MNHEY and CDR2 SVGAGI. After removal of 6 bases from V and 3 bases from J, the junction contained 6 bases not matched to a gene. The CDR3 has 15 residues. CDR3 in amino acids: CASSFWDRDNQPQHF. CDR3 DNA: TGTGCCAGCAGCTTCTGGGACAGGGACAATCAGCCCCAGCATTTT.

The chain joins TRBV5-1 to TRBJ2-7; TRBD2 aligns across 8 bases. This CDR3 has 15 residues. The V and J ends lost 5 bases and 5 bases, in that order; junction bases with no gene match: 12. The germline V gene encodes CDR1 SGHRS and CDR2 YFSETQ. CDR3 DNA sequence: TGCGCCAGCAGTTGGGAGGGACTAGGCGGTGACGAGCAGTACTTC. This translates into CASSWEGLGGDEQYF.

The genes are TRBV7-2 and TRBJ2-5, with 8 bases identical to TRBD2. CDR1 is SGHTA and CDR2 is FQGNSA in the germline V gene. This CDR3 region has 16 residues. With V trimmed by 0 bases and J by 4 bases, 7 bases remained unmatched. The CDR3 bases are TGTGCCAGCAGCTTAGCGCAACGGGGGGGCCGAGAGACCCAGTACTTC. This encodes CASSLAQRGGRETQYF.

The J gene is TRBJ2-7, the V gene TRBV5-5, with TRBD2 matching over 7 bases. V lost 4 bases and J lost 4; bases outside the gene matches: 14. CDR1 is SGHKS, CDR2 YYEKEE, per germline (reference sequence). The CDR3 runs 16 residues. The CDR3 region is CASSLPSGTNTYEQYF. DNA for the CDR3: TGTGCCAGCAGCCTTCCCTCCGGGACTAACACGTACGAGCAGTACTTC.

The table lists this clone with a few counts. The gene calls are TRBV11-2 and TRBJ1-2; 10 nucleotides align to TRBD1. Germline V gene sequence: CDR1 SGHAT, CDR2 FQNNGV. This CDR3 spans 14 amino acids. Trimming removed 6 bases from V and 8 bases from J; junction bases left unmatched: 9. Here the CDR3 reads CASRETGGGKGYTF. The DNA of the CDR3 is TGTGCCAGCAGAGAGACAGGGGGCGGGAAGGGCTACACCTTC.

The V call is TRBV30, the J call TRBJ1-1, with D perhaps matching TRBD1 (5 bases). Per germline, CDR1 GTSNPN and CDR2 SVGIG (reference sequence). V was pared by 0 bases and J by 8 bases, with 13 bases between. This CDR3 contains 13 residues. The CDR3 loop is CAWSVLSDREAFF. CDR3 in DNA: TGTGCCTGGAGTGTACTGAGTGACAGAGAAGCTTTCTTT.

The chain couples TRBV11-3 to TRBJ1-2; D remains unclear. Germline CDR1 reads SGHNT; CDR2 reads YENEEA. Trimming stripped 5 bases from V and 8 bases from J, with 24 bases between. This CDR3 spans 16 amino acids. CDR3 in amino acids: CASSPGGWGSLDGYTF. CDR3 DNA sequence: TGTGCCAGCAGCCCGGGAGGGTGGGGATCCCTTGACGGCTACACCTTC. Filled out from reference TRBV11-3 and TRBJ1-2, the complete variable domain reads EAGVVQSPRYKIIEKKQPVAFWCNPISGHNTLYWYLQNLGQGPELLIRYENEEAVDDSQLPKDRFSAERLKGVDSTLKIQPAELGDSAVYLCASSPGGWGSLDGYTFGSGTRLTVV.

This clone has more than one count but fewer than ten. In nucleotides, the CDR3 is TGTGCCAGCAGTTACTTGGACAGGGGCTCCATGAACACTGAAGCTTTCTTT. Translating gives CASSYLDRGSMNTEAFF. The chain links TRBV6-2 or TRBV6-3 to TRBJ1-1; 9 bases line up with TRBD1. The CDR3 is 17 amino acids. Per the germline V gene, CDR1 is MNHEY and CDR2 is SVGEGT. V shed 1 base, J shed 0 bases, and the junction held 6 bases outside the gene matches.

As regards this clone: The identical CDR3 is also encoded by other nucleotide sequences in the sample. The CDR3 sequence is CASSLRQGNEKLFF. CDR3 coding DNA: TGTGCCAGCAGCCTGCGACAGGGGAACGAAAAACTGTTTTTT. The J gene is TRBJ1-4, the V gene TRBV7-8; TRBD1 matches 8 bases. J gave up 8 bases and V 5 bases, and 7 bases lay outside the gene matches. The CDR3 has 14 residues. Per the germline V gene, CDR1 is SGHVS and CDR2 is FQNEAQ.

V usage is TRBV2 and J usage is TRBJ2-7; 10 nucleotides agree with TRBD1. The CDR3 spans 15 residues. With 2 bases clipped from V and 1 base from J, the junction kept 2 bases outside the gene matches. Germline V gene lookup returns CDR1 SNHLY and CDR2 FYNNEI. CDR3 loop: CASSERDRGSYEQYF. CDR3 bases: TGTGCCAGCAGTGAACGGGACAGGGGATCCTACGAGCAGTACTTC.

V usage is TRBV11-2 and J usage is TRBJ1-5, with 9 positions matching TRBD1. Per the germline V gene, CDR1 is SGHAT and CDR2 is FQNNGV. Trimming removed 5 bases from V and 0 bases from J; junction bases left unmatched: 8. The CDR3 is 17 amino acids. The CDR3 here is CASSHGGQGISNQPQHF. CDR3 in DNA: TGTGCCAGCAGCCATGGGGGACAGGGAATTAGCAATCAGCCCCAGCATTTT.

The J gene is TRBJ1-4, the V gene TRBV6-4; D is unresolved. Germline V gene data show CDR1 as MRHNA and CDR2 as SNTAGT. The CDR3 totals 18 residues. The germline V and J ends were trimmed by 7 bases and 0 bases, with 21 bases remaining between them. In DNA form, the CDR3 reads TGTGCCAGCACCTTTCCCCGAGGTGTGTCTGCAACTAATGAAAAACTGTTTTTT. It translates to CASTFPRGVSATNEKLFF.